Listed here are 9 T cell receptor beta chains from one sample, sequenced in a study of T-cell reconstitution after alpha-beta-depleted transplantation in children. It was with unique molecular identifiers that the TCRbeta library was prepared. TCRdb processed the PCR reads anew with MiXCR; each CDR3 protein has one entry. This table holds hundreds of thousands of distinct CDR3 sequences, around 13% found once. The material was PBMCs, obtained before TCRalphabeta/CD19-depleted stem cell transplant. The receptors come from a girl aged 2 to 9 with congenital amegakaryocytic thrombocytopenia, due to receive a stem cell transplant.

This clonotype occurred many times. This chain connects TRBV12-3 or TRBV12-4 to TRBJ2-2; no clear D. The length of the CDR3 is 14 residues. V was shortened by 8 bases and J by 1 base, with 11 bases between the two germline ends. As DNA, the CDR3 is TGTGCCAGCCAAACGAGAGTGAACACCGGGGAGCTGTTTTTT. The encoded protein is CASQTRVNTGELFF.

The V gene is TRBV15, the J gene TRBJ1-1, with 9 bases matching TRBD1. Germline V gives CDR1 LNHNV, CDR2 YYDKDF (reference sequence). With 2 bases clipped from V and 4 bases from J, the junction kept 5 bases outside the gene matches. The CDR3 spans 15 residues. The CDR3 protein is CATSRRTGEVTEAFF. The CDR3 DNA reads TGTGCCACCAGCAGAAGGACAGGGGAGGTCACTGAAGCTTTCTTT.

This clonotype occurred a few times. The V gene is TRBV5-1, the J gene TRBJ2-7, with D perhaps TRBD1 or TRBD2 (5 bases each). CDR1 is SGHRS, CDR2 YFSETQ, per germline. The CDR3 is 15 residues long. V lost 4 bases and J lost 3, with 17 bases in between. The CDR3 loop is CASSDDRDGLYEQYF. CDR3 coding DNA: TGCGCCAGCAGCGACGACCGGGACGGGCTCTACGAGCAGTACTTC. The entire variable domain, with the rest obtained from reference TRBV5-1 and TRBJ2-7, is as follows: KAGVTQTPRYLIKTRGQQVTLSCSPISGHRSVSWYQQTPGQGLQFLFEYFSETQRNKGNFPGRFSGRQFSNSRSEMNVSTLELGDSALYLCASSDDRDGLYEQYFGPGTRLTVT.

This clonotype was seen a handful of times. The chain joins TRBV27 to TRBJ2-1, with 8 bases fitting TRBD2. Germline V gene data show CDR1 as MNHEY and CDR2 as SMNVEV (reference sequence). The CDR3 is made up of 14 amino acids. The ends lost 1 base at V and 9 bases at J; junction bases unmatched: 5. The CDR3 protein is CASSLFHTSGEQFF. Written as DNA, the CDR3 is TGTGCCAGCAGTTTATTCCACACTAGCGGTGAGCAGTTCTTC.

The chain is built from TRBV7-9 and TRBJ2-3, with D perhaps TRBD1 (5 bases). Germline V CDR1 and CDR2: SEHNR, FQNEAQ (reference sequence). The CDR3 consists of 13 residues. V was trimmed by 5 bases and J by 4 bases, leaving 10 bases between them. The CDR3 loop is CASSRGSADTQYF. CDR3 sequence (DNA): TGTGCCAGCAGCAGGGGTTCGGCAGATACGCAGTATTTT.

This clonotype appeared many times. The J gene is TRBJ2-7, the V gene TRBV7-8; TRBD2 is a possible D gene (5 bases). The CDR3 is 14 amino acids. In germline, CDR1 is SGHVS, CDR2 FQNEAQ. V shed 7 bases and J shed 0 bases, with 13 bases lying between them. DNA of the CDR3: TGTGCCAGCACCCCCGTAGCGAACTCCTACGAGCAGTACTTC. Encoded protein: CASTPVANSYEQYF.

The chain has TRBV20-1 and TRBJ1-4, with 8 bases fitting TRBD1. This CDR3 comprises 15 residues. J was trimmed by 6 bases and V by 3 bases; bases with no gene match: 9. The germline V gene has CDR1 DFQATT and CDR2 SNEGSKA (reference sequence). The DNA of the CDR3 is TGCAGTGCTAGCTTAGCAGGGGGCTTTGATGAAAAACTGTTTTTT. Encoded protein: CSASLAGGFDEKLFF.

Regarding this clonotype: Since a much larger clone is just one base distant, this may be a read error. The final CDR3 position lacks the conserved phenylalanine or tryptophan, pointing to a likely read error. V is TRBV7-7 and J is TRBJ2-5; 8 nucleotides line up with TRBD1. Germline V CDR1 and CDR2: SSHAT, FNYEAQ (reference sequence). The junction had 7 bases not matched to a gene; V was cut back by 2 bases and J by 5 bases. The CDR3 has 15 amino acids. In nucleotides, the CDR3 is TGTGCCAGCAGCTTAAACCCGGACAGGGATGAGACCCAGTACTGC. This codes for CASSLNPDRDETQYC.

This clonotype was found many times. The chain joins TRBV29-1 to TRBJ2-7; 9 nucleotides line up with TRBD1. Germline CDR1 is SQVTM and CDR2 is ANQGSEA. V lost 2 bases to trimming and J lost 2 bases; unmatched junction nucleotides: 10. The CDR3 loop spans 16 amino acids. Written as DNA, the CDR3 is TGCAGCGTTGAAAGGGTTCGACAGGGGGTTACCTACGAGCAGTACTTC. Amino acids: CSVERVRQGVTYEQYF.